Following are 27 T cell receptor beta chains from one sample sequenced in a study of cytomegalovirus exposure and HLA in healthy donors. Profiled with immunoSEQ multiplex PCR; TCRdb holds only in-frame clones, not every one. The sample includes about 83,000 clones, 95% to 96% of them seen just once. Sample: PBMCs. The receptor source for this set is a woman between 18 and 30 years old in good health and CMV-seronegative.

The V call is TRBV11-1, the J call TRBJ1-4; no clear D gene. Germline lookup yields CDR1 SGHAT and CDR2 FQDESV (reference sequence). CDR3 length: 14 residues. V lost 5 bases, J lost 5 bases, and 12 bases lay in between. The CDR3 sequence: CASSAVALNEKLFF. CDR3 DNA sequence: TGTGCCAGCAGCGCCGTGGCCTTGAATGAAAAACTGTTTTTT.

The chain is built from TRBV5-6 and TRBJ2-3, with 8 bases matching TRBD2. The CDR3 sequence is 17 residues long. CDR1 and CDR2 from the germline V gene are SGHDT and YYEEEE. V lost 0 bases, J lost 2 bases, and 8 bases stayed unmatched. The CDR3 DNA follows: TGTGCCAGCAGCTTGGCGGGGGGGCTACAATTCACAGATACGCAGTATTTT. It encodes CASSLAGGLQFTDTQYF.

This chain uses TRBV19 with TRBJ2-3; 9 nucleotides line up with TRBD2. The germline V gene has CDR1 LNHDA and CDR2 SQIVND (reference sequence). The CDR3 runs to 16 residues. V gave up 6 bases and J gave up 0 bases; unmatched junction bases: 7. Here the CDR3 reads CASRDSSGTSTDTQYF. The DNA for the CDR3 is TGTGCCAGTAGAGACTCTAGCGGGACAAGCACAGATACGCAGTATTTT.

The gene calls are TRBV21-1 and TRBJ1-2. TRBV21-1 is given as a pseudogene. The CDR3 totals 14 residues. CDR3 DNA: TGTGCCAGCTTAACCGCGGGCGGAGTCTATGGCTACACCTTC. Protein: CASLTAGGVYGYTF.

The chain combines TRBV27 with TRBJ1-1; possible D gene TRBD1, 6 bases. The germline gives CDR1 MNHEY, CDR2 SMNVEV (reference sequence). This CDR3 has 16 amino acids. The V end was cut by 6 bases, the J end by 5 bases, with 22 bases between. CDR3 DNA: TGTGCCAGCAGCCAAGGACAGACCCTCTCGGAGACTGAAGCTTTCTTT. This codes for CASSQGQTLSETEAFF.

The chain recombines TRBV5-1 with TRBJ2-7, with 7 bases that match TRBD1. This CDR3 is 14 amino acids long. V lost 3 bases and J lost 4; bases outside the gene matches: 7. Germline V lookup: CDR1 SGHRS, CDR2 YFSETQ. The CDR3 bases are TGCGCCAGCAGCTGGGACCGGGACAGATACGAGCAGTACTTC. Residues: CASSWDRDRYEQYF.

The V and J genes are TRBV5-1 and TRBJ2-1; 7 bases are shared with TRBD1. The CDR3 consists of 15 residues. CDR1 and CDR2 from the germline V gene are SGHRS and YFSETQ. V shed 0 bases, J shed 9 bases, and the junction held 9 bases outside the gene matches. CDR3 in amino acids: CASSLATGDIGEQFF. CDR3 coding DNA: TGCGCCAGCAGCTTGGCCACAGGGGACATAGGTGAGCAGTTCTTC.

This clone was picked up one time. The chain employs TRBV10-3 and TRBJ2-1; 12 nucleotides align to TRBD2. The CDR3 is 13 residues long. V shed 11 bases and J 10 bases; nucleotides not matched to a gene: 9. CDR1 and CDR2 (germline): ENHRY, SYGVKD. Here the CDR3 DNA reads TGTGCCGGTGGGCGGACTAGCGGGATCGAGCAGTTCTTC. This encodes CAGGRTSGIEQFF.

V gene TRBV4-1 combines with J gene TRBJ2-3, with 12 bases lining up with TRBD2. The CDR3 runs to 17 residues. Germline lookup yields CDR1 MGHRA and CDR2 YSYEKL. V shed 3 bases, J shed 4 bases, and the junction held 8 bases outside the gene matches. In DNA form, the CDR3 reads TGCGCCAGCAGCCATGGGGTGACTAGCGGGAGCGCAGATACGCAGTATTTT. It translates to CASSHGVTSGSADTQYF.

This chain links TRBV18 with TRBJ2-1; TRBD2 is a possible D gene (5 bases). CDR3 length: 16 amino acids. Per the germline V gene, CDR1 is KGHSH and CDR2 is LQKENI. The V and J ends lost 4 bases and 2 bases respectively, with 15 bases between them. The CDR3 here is CASSLQSGPTYNEQFF. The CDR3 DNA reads TGTGCCAGCTCACTCCAGAGCGGACCGACCTACAATGAGCAGTTCTTC.

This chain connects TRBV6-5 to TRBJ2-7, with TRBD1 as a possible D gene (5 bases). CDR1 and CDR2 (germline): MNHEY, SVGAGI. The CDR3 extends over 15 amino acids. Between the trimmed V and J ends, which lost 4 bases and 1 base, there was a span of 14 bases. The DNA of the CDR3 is TGTGCCAGCAGTTCATACAGGCGGCGGTCCTACGAGCAGTACTTC. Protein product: CASSSYRRRSYEQYF.

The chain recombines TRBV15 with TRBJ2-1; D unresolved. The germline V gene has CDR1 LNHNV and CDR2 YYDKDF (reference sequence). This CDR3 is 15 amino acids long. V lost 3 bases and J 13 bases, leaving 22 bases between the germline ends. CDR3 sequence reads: CATSSQSGTQSLQFF. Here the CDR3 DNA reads TGTGCCACCAGCAGTCAATCGGGTACTCAAAGTCTCCAGTTCTTC.

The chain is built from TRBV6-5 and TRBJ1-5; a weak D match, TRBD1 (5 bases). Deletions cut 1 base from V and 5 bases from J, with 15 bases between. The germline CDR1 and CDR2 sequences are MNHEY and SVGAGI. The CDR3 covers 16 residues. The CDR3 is CASSYFIARGDQPQHF. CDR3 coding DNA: TGTGCCAGCAGTTACTTTATTGCCCGGGGGGATCAGCCCCAGCATTTT.

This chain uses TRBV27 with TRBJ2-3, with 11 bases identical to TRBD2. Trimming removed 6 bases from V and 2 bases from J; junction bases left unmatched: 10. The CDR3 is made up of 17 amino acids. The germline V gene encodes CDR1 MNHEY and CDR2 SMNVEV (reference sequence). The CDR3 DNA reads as TGTGCCAGCAGACGACCTCGACTAGCGGGGCTCACAGATACGCAGTATTTT. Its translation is CASRRPRLAGLTDTQYF.

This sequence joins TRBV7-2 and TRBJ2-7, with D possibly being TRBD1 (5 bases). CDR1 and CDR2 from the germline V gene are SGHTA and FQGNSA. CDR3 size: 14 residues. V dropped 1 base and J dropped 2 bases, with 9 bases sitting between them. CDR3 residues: CASSLGGTTYEQYF. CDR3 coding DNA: TGTGCCAGCAGCTTAGGGGGCACTACCTACGAGCAGTACTTC.

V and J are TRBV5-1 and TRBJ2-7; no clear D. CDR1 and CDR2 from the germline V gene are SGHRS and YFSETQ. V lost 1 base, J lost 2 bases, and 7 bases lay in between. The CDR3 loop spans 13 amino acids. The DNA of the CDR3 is TGCGCCAGCAGCTTGTCCACGGCCTACGAGCAGTACTTC. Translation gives CASSLSTAYEQYF.

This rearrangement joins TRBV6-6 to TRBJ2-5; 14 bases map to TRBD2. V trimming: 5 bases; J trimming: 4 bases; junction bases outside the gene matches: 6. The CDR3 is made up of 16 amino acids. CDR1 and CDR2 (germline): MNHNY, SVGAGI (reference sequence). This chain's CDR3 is CASSPSGTSGRETQYF. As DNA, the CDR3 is TGTGCCAGCAGTCCATCCGGGACTAGCGGGAGAGAGACCCAGTACTTC.

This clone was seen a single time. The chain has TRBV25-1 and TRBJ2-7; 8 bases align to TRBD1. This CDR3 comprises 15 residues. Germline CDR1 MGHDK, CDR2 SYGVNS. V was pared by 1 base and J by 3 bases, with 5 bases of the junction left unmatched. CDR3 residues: CASSEWGTGHYEQYF. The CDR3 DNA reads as TGTGCCAGCAGTGAATGGGGGACAGGCCACTACGAGCAGTACTTC.

CDR3 nucleotide sequence: TGTGCCAGCAGCTTGGTGGAGGACTATCGCTCCGAGCAGTACTTC. This encodes CASSLVEDYRSEQYF. The V gene is TRBV5-6, the J gene TRBJ2-7, with a weak D call TRBD2 (6 bases). The length of the CDR3 is 15 residues. Germline V gene lookup returns CDR1 SGHDT and CDR2 YYEEEE. The V and J ends lost 0 bases and 6 bases respectively, with 16 bases between them.

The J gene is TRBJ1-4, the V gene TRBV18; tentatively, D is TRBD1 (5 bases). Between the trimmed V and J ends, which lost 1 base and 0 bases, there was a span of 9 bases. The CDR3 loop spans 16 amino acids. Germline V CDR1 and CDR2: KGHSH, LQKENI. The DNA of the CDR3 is TGTGCCAGCTCACCACGACAGCTAGCAACTAATGAAAAACTGTTTTTT. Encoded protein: CASSPRQLATNEKLFF.

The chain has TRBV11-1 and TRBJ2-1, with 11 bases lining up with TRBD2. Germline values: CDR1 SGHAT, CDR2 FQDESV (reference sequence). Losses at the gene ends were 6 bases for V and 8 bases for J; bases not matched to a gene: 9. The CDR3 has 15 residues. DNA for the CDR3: TGTGCCAGCAGGCTAACTAGCGGGAGTGGGGATGAGCAGTTCTTC. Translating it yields CASRLTSGSGDEQFF.

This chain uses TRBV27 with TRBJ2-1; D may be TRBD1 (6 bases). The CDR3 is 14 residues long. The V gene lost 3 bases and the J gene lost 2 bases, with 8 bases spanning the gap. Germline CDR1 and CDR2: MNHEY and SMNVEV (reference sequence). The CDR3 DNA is TGTGCCAGCAGTTTGACAGGAGCCTACAATGAGCAGTTCTTC. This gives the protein CASSLTGAYNEQFF.

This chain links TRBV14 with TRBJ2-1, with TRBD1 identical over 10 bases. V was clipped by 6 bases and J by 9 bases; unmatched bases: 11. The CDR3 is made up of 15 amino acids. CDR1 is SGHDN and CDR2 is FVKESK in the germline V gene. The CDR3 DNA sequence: TGTGCCAGCAGGCTGGGGGACAGGGGAGATATTGAGCAGTTCTTC. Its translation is CASRLGDRGDIEQFF. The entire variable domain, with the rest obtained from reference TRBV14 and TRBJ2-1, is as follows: EAGVTQFPSHSVIEKGQTVTLRCDPISGHDNLYWYRRVMGKEIKFLLHFVKESKQDESGMPNNRFLAERTGGTYSTLKVQPAELEDSGVYFCASRLGDRGDIEQFFGPGTRLTVL.

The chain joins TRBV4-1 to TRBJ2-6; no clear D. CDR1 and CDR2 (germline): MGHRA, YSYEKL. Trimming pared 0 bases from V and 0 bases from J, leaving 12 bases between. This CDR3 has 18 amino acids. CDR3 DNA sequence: TGCGCCAGCAGCCAAGACCCGGCGGAGAGCTCTGGGGCCAACGTCCTGACTTTC. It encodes CASSQDPAESSGANVLTF.

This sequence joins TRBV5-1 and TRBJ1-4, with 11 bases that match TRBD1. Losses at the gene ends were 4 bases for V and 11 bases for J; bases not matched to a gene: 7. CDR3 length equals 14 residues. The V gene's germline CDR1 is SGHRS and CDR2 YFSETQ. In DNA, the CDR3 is TGCGCCAGCAGCGGCGGACAGGGGGCGCAGAAACTGTTTTTT. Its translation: CASSGGQGAQKLFF.

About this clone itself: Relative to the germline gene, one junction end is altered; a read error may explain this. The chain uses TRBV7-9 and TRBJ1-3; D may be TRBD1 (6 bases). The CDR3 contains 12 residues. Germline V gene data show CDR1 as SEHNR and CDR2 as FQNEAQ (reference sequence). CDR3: CASSLNRELLNF. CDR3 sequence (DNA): TGTGCCAGCAGCTTAAACAGGGAGCTCTTAAATTTT. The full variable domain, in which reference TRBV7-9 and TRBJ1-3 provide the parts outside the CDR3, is DTGVSQNPRHKITKRGQNVTFRCDPISEHNRLYWYRQTLGQGPEFLTYFQNEAQLEKSRLLSDRFSAERPKGSFSTLEIQRTEQGDSAMYLCASSLNRELLNFGEGSWLTVV.

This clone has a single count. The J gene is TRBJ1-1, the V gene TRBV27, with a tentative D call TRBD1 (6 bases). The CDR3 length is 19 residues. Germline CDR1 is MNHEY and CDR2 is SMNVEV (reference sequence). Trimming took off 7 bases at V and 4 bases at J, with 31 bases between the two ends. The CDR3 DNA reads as TGTGCCAGCAACGGACCGACAGAGGACAGAGATGGTGTGTCCACTGAAGCTTTCTTT. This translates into CASNGPTEDRDGVSTEAFF.